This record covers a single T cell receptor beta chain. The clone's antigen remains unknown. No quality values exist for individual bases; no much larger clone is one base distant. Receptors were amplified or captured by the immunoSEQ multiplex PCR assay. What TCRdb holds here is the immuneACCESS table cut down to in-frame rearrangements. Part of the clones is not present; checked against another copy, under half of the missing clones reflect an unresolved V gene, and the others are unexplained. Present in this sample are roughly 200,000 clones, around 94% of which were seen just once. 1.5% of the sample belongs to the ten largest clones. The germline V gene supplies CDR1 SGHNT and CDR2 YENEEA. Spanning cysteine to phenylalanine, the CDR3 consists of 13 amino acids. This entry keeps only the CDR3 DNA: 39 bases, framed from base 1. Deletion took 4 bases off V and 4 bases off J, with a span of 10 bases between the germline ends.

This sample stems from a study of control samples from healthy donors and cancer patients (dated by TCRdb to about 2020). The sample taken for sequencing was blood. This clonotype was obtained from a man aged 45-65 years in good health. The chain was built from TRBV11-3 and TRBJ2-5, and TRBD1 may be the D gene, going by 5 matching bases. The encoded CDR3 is CASSSRQGETQYF. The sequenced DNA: TGTGCCAGCAGCTCCCGGCAGGGAGAGACCCAGTACTTC. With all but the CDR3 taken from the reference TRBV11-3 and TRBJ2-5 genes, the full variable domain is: EAGVVQSPRYKIIEKKQPVAFWCNPISGHNTLYWYLQNLGQGPELLIRYENEEAVDDSQLPKDRFSAERLKGVDSTLKIQPAELGDSAVYLCASSSRQGETQYFGPGTRLLVL.